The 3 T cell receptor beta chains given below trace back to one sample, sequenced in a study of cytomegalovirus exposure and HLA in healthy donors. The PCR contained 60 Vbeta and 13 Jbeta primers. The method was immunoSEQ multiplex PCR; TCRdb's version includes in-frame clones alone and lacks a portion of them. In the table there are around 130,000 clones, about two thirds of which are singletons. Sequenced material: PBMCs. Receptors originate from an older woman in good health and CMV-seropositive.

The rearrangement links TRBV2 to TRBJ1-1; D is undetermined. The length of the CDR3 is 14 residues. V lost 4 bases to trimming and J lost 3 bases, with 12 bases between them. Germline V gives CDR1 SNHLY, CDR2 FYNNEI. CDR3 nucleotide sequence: TGTGCCAGCAGTGTCACGGGATTGGACACTGAAGCTTTCTTT. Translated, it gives CASSVTGLDTEAFF.

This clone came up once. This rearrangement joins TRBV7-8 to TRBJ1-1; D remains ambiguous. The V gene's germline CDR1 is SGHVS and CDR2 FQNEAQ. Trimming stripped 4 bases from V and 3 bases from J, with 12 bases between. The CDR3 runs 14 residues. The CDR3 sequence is CASSSSAGDTEAFF. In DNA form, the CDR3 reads TGTGCCAGCAGCTCATCGGCGGGAGACACTGAAGCTTTCTTT.

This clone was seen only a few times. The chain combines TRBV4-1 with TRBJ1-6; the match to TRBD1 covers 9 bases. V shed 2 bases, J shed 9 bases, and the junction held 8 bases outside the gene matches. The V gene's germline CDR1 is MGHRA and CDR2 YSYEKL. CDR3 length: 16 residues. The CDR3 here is CASSQPLGQGGSPLHF. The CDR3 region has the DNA TGCGCCAGCAGCCAACCCTTGGGACAGGGTGGTTCACCCCTCCACTTT.